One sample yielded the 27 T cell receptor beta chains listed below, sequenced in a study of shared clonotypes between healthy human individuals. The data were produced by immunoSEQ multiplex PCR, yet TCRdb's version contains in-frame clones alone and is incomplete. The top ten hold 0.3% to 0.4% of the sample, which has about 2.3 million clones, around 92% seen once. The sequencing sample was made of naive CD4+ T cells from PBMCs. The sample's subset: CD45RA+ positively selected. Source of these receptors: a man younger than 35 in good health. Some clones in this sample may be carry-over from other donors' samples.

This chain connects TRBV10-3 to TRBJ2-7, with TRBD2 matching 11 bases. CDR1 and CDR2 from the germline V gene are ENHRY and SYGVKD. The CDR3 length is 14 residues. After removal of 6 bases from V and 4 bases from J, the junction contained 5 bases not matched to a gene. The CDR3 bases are TGTGCCATCAGCTACACTAGCGGGAGTTACGAGCAGTACTTC. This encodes CAISYTSGSYEQYF.

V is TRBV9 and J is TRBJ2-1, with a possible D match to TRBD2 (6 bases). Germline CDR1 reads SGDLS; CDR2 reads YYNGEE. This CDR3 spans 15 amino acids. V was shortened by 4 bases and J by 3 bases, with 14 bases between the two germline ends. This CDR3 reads CASSSDGSVYNEQFF. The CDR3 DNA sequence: TGTGCCAGCAGCTCGGACGGGAGTGTCTACAATGAGCAGTTCTTC.

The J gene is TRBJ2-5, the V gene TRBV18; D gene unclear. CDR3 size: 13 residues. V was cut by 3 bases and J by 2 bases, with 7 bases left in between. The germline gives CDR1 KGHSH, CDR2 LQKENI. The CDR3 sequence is CASSPIPQETQYF. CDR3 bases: TGTGCCAGCTCACCGATACCACAAGAGACCCAGTACTTC. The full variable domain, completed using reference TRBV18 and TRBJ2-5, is NAGVMQNPRHLVRRRGQEARLRCSPMKGHSHVYWYRQLPEEGLKFMVYLQKENIIDESGMPKERFSAEFPKEGPSILRIQQVVRGDSAAYFCASSPIPQETQYFGPGTRLLVL.

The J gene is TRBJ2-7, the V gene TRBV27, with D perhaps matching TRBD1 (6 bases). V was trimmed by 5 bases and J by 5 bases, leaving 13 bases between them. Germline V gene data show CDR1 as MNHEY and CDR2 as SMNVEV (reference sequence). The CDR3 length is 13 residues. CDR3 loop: CASSTGHRNEQYF. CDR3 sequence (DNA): TGTGCCAGCAGTACGGGACATCGGAACGAGCAGTACTTC.

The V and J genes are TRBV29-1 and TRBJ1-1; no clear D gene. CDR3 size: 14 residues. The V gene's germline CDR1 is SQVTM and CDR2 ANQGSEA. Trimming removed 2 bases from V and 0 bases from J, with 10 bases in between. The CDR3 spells CSVERSHLNTEAFF. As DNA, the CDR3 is TGCAGCGTTGAAAGGTCGCACTTGAACACTGAAGCTTTCTTT.

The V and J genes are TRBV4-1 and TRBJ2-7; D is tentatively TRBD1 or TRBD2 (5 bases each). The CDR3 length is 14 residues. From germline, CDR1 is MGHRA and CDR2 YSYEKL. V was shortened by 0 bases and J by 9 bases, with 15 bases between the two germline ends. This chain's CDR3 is CASSQDIGTSGQYF. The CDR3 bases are TGCGCCAGCAGCCAAGATATTGGGACCAGCGGGCAGTACTTC.

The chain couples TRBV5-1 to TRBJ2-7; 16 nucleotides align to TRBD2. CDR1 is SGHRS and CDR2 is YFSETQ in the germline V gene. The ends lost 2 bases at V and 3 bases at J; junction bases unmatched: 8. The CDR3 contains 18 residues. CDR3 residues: CASSFGTSGRARYYEQYF. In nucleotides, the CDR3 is TGCGCCAGCAGCTTCGGGACTAGCGGGAGGGCCCGTTACTACGAGCAGTACTTC.

The CDR3 sequence: CASSLGYGTPASYEQYF. For the CDR3, the DNA is TGTGCCAGCAGCTTGGGGTACGGGACACCGGCCTCCTACGAGCAGTACTTC. The chain joins TRBV5-5 to TRBJ2-7, with D possibly matching TRBD1 (6 bases). The CDR3 spans 17 residues. Germline-derived CDR1 and CDR2 are SGHKS and YYEKEE (reference sequence). Between the trimmed V and J ends, which lost 0 bases and 0 bases, there was a span of 16 bases. The whole variable domain, remainder taken from reference TRBV5-5 and TRBJ2-7, is DAGVTQSPTHLIKTRGQQVTLRCSPISGHKSVSWYQQVLGQGPQFIFQYYEKEERGRGNFPDRFSARQFPNYSSELNVNALLLGDSALYLCASSLGYGTPASYEQYFGPGTRLTVT.

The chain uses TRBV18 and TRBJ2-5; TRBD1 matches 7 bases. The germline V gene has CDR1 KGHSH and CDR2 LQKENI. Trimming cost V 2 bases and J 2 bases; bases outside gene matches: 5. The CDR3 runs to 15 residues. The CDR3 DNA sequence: TGTGCCAGCTCACCAGGGACAGTCACACAAGAGACCCAGTACTTC. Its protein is CASSPGTVTQETQYF.

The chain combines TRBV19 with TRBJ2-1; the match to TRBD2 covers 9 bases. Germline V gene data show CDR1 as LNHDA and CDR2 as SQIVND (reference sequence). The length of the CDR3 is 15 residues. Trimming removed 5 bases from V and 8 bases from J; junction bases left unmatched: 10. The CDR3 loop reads CASSPRGLAGDEQFF. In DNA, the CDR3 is TGTGCCAGTAGTCCGAGGGGACTAGCCGGCGATGAGCAGTTCTTC.

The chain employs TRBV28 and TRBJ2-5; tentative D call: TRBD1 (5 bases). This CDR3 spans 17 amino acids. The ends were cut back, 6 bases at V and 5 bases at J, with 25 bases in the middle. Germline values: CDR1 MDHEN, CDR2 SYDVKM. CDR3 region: CASRPPGYRSPRETQYF. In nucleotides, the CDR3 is TGTGCCAGCAGACCGCCCGGGTACAGGTCGCCGAGGGAGACCCAGTACTTC. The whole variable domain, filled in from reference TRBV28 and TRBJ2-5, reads DVKVTQSSRYLVKRTGEKVFLECVQDMDHENMFWYRQDPGLGLRLIYFSYDVKMKEKGDIPEGYSVSREKKERFSLILESASTNQTSMYLCASRPPGYRSPRETQYFGPGTRLLVL.

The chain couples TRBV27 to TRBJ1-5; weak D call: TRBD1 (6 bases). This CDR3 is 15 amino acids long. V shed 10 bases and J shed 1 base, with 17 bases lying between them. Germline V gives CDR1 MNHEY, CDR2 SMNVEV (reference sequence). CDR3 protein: CAIPSEGESNQPQHF. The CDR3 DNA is TGTGCCATCCCTAGCGAGGGGGAAAGCAATCAGCCCCAGCATTTT.

Here the CDR3 DNA reads TGTGCCAGTTCCGGACAGGGGGGAACCAACGTCCTGACTTTC. This gives the protein CASSGQGGTNVLTF. The V call is TRBV19, the J call TRBJ2-6; 10 nucleotides match TRBD1. Germline CDR1 LNHDA, CDR2 SQIVND (reference sequence). This CDR3 has 14 residues. V shed 8 bases and J 8 bases; nucleotides not matched to a gene: 6.

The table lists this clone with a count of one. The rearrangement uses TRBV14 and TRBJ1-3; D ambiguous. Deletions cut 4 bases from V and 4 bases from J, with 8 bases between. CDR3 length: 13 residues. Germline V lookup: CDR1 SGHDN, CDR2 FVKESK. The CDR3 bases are TGTGCCAGCAGCCCGACAAGAGGAAACACCATATATTTT. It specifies CASSPTRGNTIYF.

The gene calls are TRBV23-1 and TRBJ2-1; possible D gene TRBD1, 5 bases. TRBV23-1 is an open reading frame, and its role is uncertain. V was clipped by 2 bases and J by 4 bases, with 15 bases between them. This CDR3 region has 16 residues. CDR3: CASSQIGQGGYNEQFF. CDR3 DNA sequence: TGCGCCAGCAGTCAAATCGGTCAGGGTGGTTACAATGAGCAGTTCTTC.

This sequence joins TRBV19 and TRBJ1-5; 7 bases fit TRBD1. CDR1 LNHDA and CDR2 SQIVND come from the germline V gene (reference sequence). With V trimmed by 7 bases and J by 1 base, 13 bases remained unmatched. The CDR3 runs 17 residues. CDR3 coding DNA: TGTGCCAGTACCCCCCCCTACAGGGGAAAGAGCAATCAGCCCCAGCATTTT. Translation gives CASTPPYRGKSNQPQHF.

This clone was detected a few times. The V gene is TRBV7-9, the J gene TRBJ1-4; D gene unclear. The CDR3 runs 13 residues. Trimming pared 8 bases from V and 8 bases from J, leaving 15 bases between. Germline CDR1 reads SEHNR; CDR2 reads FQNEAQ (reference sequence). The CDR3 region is CASSRSPGEKLFF. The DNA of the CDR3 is TGTGCCAGCTCTAGGAGTCCGGGGGAAAAACTGTTTTTT.

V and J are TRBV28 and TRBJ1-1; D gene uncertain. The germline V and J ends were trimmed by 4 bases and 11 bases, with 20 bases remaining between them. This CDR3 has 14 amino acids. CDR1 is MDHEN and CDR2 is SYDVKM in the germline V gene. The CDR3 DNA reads TGTGCCAGCAGTTCCCACAGCGGTGGGTGGCAGGCTTTCTTT. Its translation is CASSSHSGGWQAFF.

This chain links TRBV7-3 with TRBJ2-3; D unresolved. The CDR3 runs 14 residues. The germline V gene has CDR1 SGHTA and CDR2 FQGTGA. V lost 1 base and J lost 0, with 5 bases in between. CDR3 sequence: CASSLMVSTDTQYF. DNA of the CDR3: TGTGCCAGCAGCTTAATGGTTAGCACAGATACGCAGTATTTT. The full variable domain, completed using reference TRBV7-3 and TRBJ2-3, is GAGVSQTPSNKVTEKGKYVELRCDPISGHTALYWYRQSLGQGPEFLIYFQGTGAADDSGLPNDRFFAVRPEGSVSTLKIQRTERGDSAVYLCASSLMVSTDTQYFGPGTRLTVL.

CDR3 amino acids: CASSAQGTGNTIYF. The DNA for the CDR3 is TGTGCCAGCAGCGCACAGGGGACCGGAAACACCATATATTTT. This chain joins TRBV7-2 and TRBJ1-3; 7 bases fit TRBD1. Trimming cost V 5 bases and J 4 bases; bases outside gene matches: 5. The V gene's germline CDR1 is SGHTA and CDR2 FQGNSA. CDR3 length: 14 residues.

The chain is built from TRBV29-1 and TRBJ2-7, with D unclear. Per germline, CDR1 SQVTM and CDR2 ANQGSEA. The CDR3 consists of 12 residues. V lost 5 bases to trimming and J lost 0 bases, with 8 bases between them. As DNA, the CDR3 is TGCAGCGTTACAGTGAGCTCCTACGAGCAGTACTTC. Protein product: CSVTVSSYEQYF.

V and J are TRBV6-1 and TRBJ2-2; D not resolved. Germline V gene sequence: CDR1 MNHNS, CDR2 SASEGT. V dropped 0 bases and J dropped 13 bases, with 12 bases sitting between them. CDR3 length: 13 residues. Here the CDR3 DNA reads TGTGCCAGCAGTGAAGCTTTCCCAGGCTGGCTGTTTTTT. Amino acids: CASSEAFPGWLFF.

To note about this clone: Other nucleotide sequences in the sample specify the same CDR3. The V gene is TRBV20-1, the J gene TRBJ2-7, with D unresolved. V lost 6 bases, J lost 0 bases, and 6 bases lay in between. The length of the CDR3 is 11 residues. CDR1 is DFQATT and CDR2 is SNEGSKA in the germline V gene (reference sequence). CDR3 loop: CSASPSYEQYF. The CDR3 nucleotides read TGCAGTGCGAGTCCCTCCTACGAGCAGTACTTC.

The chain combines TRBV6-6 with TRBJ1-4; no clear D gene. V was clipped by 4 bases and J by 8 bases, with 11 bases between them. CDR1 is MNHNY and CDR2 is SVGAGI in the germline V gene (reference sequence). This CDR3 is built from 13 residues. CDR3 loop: CASSFRVREKLFF. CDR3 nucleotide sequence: TGTGCCAGCAGTTTCCGGGTGCGGGAAAAACTGTTTTTT.

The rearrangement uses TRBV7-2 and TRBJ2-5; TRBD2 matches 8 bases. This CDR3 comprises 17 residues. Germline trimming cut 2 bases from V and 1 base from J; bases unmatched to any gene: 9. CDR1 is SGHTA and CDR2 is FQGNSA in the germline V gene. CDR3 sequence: CASSLFGSGEVQETQYF. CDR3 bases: TGTGCCAGCAGCTTATTTGGTAGCGGGGAAGTCCAAGAGACCCAGTACTTC.

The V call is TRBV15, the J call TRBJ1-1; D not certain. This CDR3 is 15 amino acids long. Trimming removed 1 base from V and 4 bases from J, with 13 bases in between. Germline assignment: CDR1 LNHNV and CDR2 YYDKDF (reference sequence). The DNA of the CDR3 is TGTGCCACCAGCAGAGGGAATAGGGTGGGCACTGAAGCTTTCTTT. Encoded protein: CATSRGNRVGTEAFF.

Written as DNA, the CDR3 is TGTGCCAGCAGTTTAAGAGTGGGCTACGAAGTTGGAGGTGAGCAGTTCTTC. It is translated as CASSLRVGYEVGGEQFF. The chain uses TRBV27 and TRBJ2-1, with D perhaps TRBD2 (5 bases). The ends were cut back, 2 bases at V and 9 bases at J, with 23 bases in the middle. Germline V lookup: CDR1 MNHEY, CDR2 SMNVEV (reference sequence). This CDR3 is 17 amino acids long.